This section outlines one T cell receptor beta chain sequence together with its context. The CDR3 contains 12 residues. V shed 10 bases and J 7 bases; nucleotides not matched to a gene: 5. Germline assignment: CDR1 MNHEY and CDR2 SVGAGI. The sample is drawn from a study of control samples from healthy donors and cancer patients. Generated by immunoSEQ multiplex PCR, the TCRdb table keeps only in-frame clones and is missing some. The sample carries about 140,000 clones, approximately 90% recorded once. The V call is TRBV6-5, the J call TRBJ2-1, with 9 bases lining up with TRBD1. This receptor was identified in a woman aged 25 to 39 in good health. Source material: blood. This CDR3 reads CATGTGRNEQFF. In nucleotides, the CDR3 is TGTGCCACCGGGACAGGGAGGAATGAGCAGTTCTTC.